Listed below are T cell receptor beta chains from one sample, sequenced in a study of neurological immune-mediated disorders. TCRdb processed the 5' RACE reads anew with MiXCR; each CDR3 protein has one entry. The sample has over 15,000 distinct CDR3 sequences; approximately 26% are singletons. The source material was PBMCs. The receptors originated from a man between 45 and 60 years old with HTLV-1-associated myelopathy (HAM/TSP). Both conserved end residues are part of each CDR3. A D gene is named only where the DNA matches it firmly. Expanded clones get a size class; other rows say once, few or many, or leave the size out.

cdr3_aa: CASSLFGGASETQYF
cdr3_nt: TGTGCCAGCAGCTTATTCGGGGGGGCCTCAGAGACCCAGTACTTC
j_call: TRBJ2-5
v_call: TRBV7-6
d_call: TRBD2
clone_size: few

cdr3_aa: CASSLNTGELFF
cdr3_nt: TGCGCCAGCAGCCTCAACACCGGGGAGCTGTTTTTT
j_call: TRBJ2-2
v_call: TRBV5-1
d_call: .
clone_size: few

cdr3_aa: CSAQGPGGAYNEQFF
cdr3_nt: TGCAGTGCTCAGGGTCCGGGGGGGGCCTACAATGAGCAGTTCTTC
j_call: TRBJ2-1
v_call: TRBV20-1
d_call: TRBD2
clone_size: few

cdr3_aa: CASSFTQGSSGMYEQFF
cdr3_nt: TGTGCCAGCAGCTTTACCCAGGGGTCTAGCGGGATGTATGAGCAGTTCTTC
j_call: TRBJ2-1
v_call: TRBV5-5
d_call: TRBD2
clone_size: .

cdr3_aa: CASSEQGNTEAFF
cdr3_nt: TGCGCCAGCAGCGAACAGGGAAACACTGAAGCTTTCTTT
j_call: TRBJ1-1
v_call: TRBV5-1
d_call: .
clone_size: few

cdr3_aa: CASSLFNRPNTGELFF
cdr3_nt: TGTGCCAGCAGTTTGTTTAACAGGCCGAACACCGGGGAGCTGTTTTTT
j_call: TRBJ2-2
v_call: TRBV28
d_call: .
clone_size: .

cdr3_aa: CASSDGTPGSDTQYF
cdr3_nt: TGTGCCAGCAGTGACGGGACACCGGGGTCAGATACGCAGTATTTT
j_call: TRBJ2-3
v_call: TRBV2
d_call: .
clone_size: few

cdr3_aa: CASSPAGTGWTEAFF
cdr3_nt: TGTGCCAGCAGCCCGGCCGGGACAGGCTGGACTGAAGCTTTCTTT
j_call: TRBJ1-1
v_call: TRBV9
d_call: TRBD1
clone_size: .

cdr3_aa: CDSSIEGRTATGELFF
cdr3_nt: TGTGACAGTAGTATAGAGGGACGGACGGCCACCGGGGAGCTGTTTTTT
j_call: TRBJ2-2
v_call: TRBV19
d_call: .
clone_size: .

cdr3_aa: CATGGTYEQYF
cdr3_nt: TGTGCCACCGGCGGTACCTACGAGCAGTACTTC
j_call: TRBJ2-7
v_call: TRBV15
d_call: .
clone_size: .

cdr3_aa: CASSLGGIANYGYTF
cdr3_nt: TGTGCCAGCAGCTTGGGAGGAATAGCTAACTATGGCTACACCTTC
j_call: TRBJ1-2
v_call: TRBV7-2
d_call: .
clone_size: few

cdr3_aa: CASSSPLTDYNSPLHF
cdr3_nt: TGTGCCAGCAGTTCCCCCCTGACAGACTATAATTCACCCCTCCACTTT
j_call: TRBJ1-6
v_call: TRBV27
d_call: .
clone_size: few

cdr3_aa: CASSSQGSTEQYF
cdr3_nt: TGCGCCAGCAGCTCACAGGGGAGCACCGAGCAGTACTTC
j_call: TRBJ2-7
v_call: TRBV5-1
d_call: TRBD1
clone_size: many

cdr3_aa: CASSLGLAGDQETQYF
cdr3_nt: TGTGCCAGTAGTCTCGGACTAGCGGGCGACCAAGAGACCCAGTACTTC
j_call: TRBJ2-5
v_call: TRBV19
d_call: TRBD2
clone_size: .

cdr3_aa: CSAREQGATQYF
cdr3_nt: TGCAGTGCTAGAGAACAGGGGGCGACCCAGTACTTC
j_call: TRBJ2-5
v_call: TRBV20-1
d_call: TRBD1
clone_size: few

cdr3_aa: CATSDRGTSGNTIYF
cdr3_nt: TGTGCCACCAGTGATCGCGGGACGTCTGGAAACACCATATATTTT
j_call: TRBJ1-3
v_call: TRBV24-1
d_call: .
clone_size: many

cdr3_aa: CASSDNPYEQYF
cdr3_nt: TGCGCCAGCAGCGACAATCCCTACGAGCAGTACTTC
j_call: TRBJ2-7
v_call: TRBV5-1
d_call: .
clone_size: .

cdr3_aa: CASSEKYEQYF
cdr3_nt: TGCGCCAGCAGCGAAAAATACGAGCAGTACTTC
j_call: TRBJ2-7
v_call: TRBV5-1
d_call: .
clone_size: .

cdr3_aa: CSVGQGANTGELFF
cdr3_nt: TGCAGCGTTGGACAGGGGGCGAACACCGGGGAGCTGTTTTTT
j_call: TRBJ2-2
v_call: TRBV29-1
d_call: TRBD1
clone_size: .

cdr3_aa: CSARRRELSSYEQYF
cdr3_nt: TGCAGTGCTAGGCGCCGGGAACTAAGCTCCTACGAGCAGTACTTC
j_call: TRBJ2-7
v_call: TRBV20-1
d_call: .
clone_size: few

cdr3_aa: CASSLETDPNYGYTF
cdr3_nt: TGTGCCAGCAGCTTAGAGACGGATCCTAACTATGGCTACACCTTC
j_call: TRBJ1-2
v_call: TRBV7-2
d_call: .
clone_size: .

cdr3_aa: CSVEVGGLYGELFF
cdr3_nt: TGCAGCGTTGAAGTCGGGGGGCTGTACGGGGAGCTGTTTTTT
j_call: TRBJ2-2
v_call: TRBV29-1
d_call: .
clone_size: few

cdr3_aa: CSARDRAGFETQYF
cdr3_nt: TGCAGTGCTAGAGATCGGGCAGGGTTCGAGACCCAGTACTTC
j_call: TRBJ2-5
v_call: TRBV20-1
d_call: .
clone_size: few

cdr3_aa: CASSPGASGTQYF
cdr3_nt: TGTGCCAGCAGCCCCGGTGCCTCGGGGACCCAGTACTTC
j_call: TRBJ2-5
v_call: TRBV7-8
d_call: .
clone_size: few

cdr3_aa: CASSQVIEQYF
cdr3_nt: TGTGCCAGCAGCCAAGTGATCGAGCAGTACTTC
j_call: TRBJ2-7
v_call: TRBV14
d_call: .
clone_size: .

cdr3_aa: CATFREFGTEAFF
cdr3_nt: TGTGCCACCTTTAGGGAATTTGGCACTGAAGCTTTCTTT
j_call: TRBJ1-1
v_call: TRBV10-3
d_call: .
clone_size: few

cdr3_aa: CASSLRGGAQYF
cdr3_nt: TGCGCCAGCAGCTTGAGAGGGGGCGCGCAGTATTTT
j_call: TRBJ2-3
v_call: TRBV5-1
d_call: TRBD1
clone_size: .

cdr3_aa: CASSFDRRTGELFF
cdr3_nt: TGTGCCAGCAGCTTTGACAGGCGAACCGGGGAGCTGTTTTTT
j_call: TRBJ2-2
v_call: TRBV11-1
d_call: .
clone_size: few

cdr3_aa: CASSQVVGSTEAFF
cdr3_nt: TGCGCCAGCAGCCAAGTTGTAGGGAGTACTGAAGCTTTCTTT
j_call: TRBJ1-1
v_call: TRBV4-3
d_call: .
clone_size: few

cdr3_aa: CSVEDRGGSGANVLTF
cdr3_nt: TGCAGCGTTGAAGATCGTGGTGGATCTGGGGCCAACGTCCTGACTTTC
j_call: TRBJ2-6
v_call: TRBV29-1
d_call: .
clone_size: .

cdr3_aa: CASSLGPGTSNQPQHF
cdr3_nt: TGCGCCAGCAGCTTGGGACCAGGGACGAGCAATCAGCCCCAGCATTTT
j_call: TRBJ1-5
v_call: TRBV5-1
d_call: .
clone_size: .

cdr3_aa: CASSLVGQGGGEQFF
cdr3_nt: TGCGCCAGCAGCTTGGTCGGACAGGGGGGAGGTGAGCAGTTCTTC
j_call: TRBJ2-1
v_call: TRBV5-1
d_call: TRBD1
clone_size: .

cdr3_aa: CASRGILGTEAFF
cdr3_nt: TGCGCCAGCAGGGGGATTTTGGGCACTGAAGCTTTCTTT
j_call: TRBJ1-1
v_call: TRBV5-1
d_call: .
clone_size: .

cdr3_aa: CASSQDLVKETQYF
cdr3_nt: TGTGCCAGCAGCCAAGATCTAGTTAAGGAGACCCAGTACTTC
j_call: TRBJ2-5
v_call: TRBV3-1
d_call: .
clone_size: .

cdr3_aa: CSAPPGQQGEKLFF
cdr3_nt: TGCAGTGCTCCCCCGGGACAACAGGGGGAAAAACTGTTTTTT
j_call: TRBJ1-4
v_call: TRBV20-1
d_call: TRBD1
clone_size: once

cdr3_aa: CASSFGGGAFF
cdr3_nt: TGTGCCAGCAGTTTCGGAGGGGGAGCTTTCTTT
j_call: TRBJ1-1
v_call: TRBV12-3/TRBV12-4
d_call: .
clone_size: .

cdr3_aa: CASSGEQGAGYGYTF
cdr3_nt: TGTGCCAGCTCCGGTGAACAGGGGGCCGGCTATGGCTACACCTTC
j_call: TRBJ1-2
v_call: TRBV18
d_call: TRBD1
clone_size: large

cdr3_aa: CSARGLAGLNTGELFF
cdr3_nt: TGCAGTGCTAGAGGGCTAGCGGGGCTAAACACCGGGGAGCTGTTTTTT
j_call: TRBJ2-2
v_call: TRBV20-1
d_call: TRBD2
clone_size: .

cdr3_aa: CASSSGSRPYNEQFF
cdr3_nt: TGTGCCAGCAGTTCGGGCAGCCGTCCCTACAATGAGCAGTTCTTC
j_call: TRBJ2-1
v_call: TRBV5-4
d_call: .
clone_size: few

cdr3_aa: CASSPDREGVETQYF
cdr3_nt: TGTGCCAGCTCACCCGACCGGGAAGGGGTGGAGACCCAGTACTTC
j_call: TRBJ2-5
v_call: TRBV18
d_call: .
clone_size: large

cdr3_aa: CASSSDPGTARGYTF
cdr3_nt: TGCGCCAGCAGCTCGGATCCGGGGACGGCTCGTGGCTACACCTTC
j_call: TRBJ1-2
v_call: TRBV5-1
d_call: .
clone_size: many

cdr3_aa: CASSPRVLVATDTQYF
cdr3_nt: TGTGCCAGCAGCCCTCGGGTGCTAGTCGCCACAGATACGCAGTATTTT
j_call: TRBJ2-3
v_call: TRBV5-4
d_call: .
clone_size: many

cdr3_aa: CASSLTGKTDTQYF
cdr3_nt: TGTGCCAGCAGCTTGACAGGGAAAACAGATACGCAGTATTTT
j_call: TRBJ2-3
v_call: TRBV13
d_call: TRBD1
clone_size: .

cdr3_aa: CSGATGGTEAFF
cdr3_nt: TGCAGCGGGGCAACAGGGGGCACTGAAGCTTTCTTT
j_call: TRBJ1-1
v_call: TRBV29-1
d_call: TRBD1
clone_size: medium-sized

cdr3_aa: CASSFGQSSTDTQYF
cdr3_nt: TGCGCCAGCAGCTTCGGGCAGTCTAGCACAGATACGCAGTATTTT
j_call: TRBJ2-3
v_call: TRBV5-1
d_call: .
clone_size: .

cdr3_aa: CASSLSGDTPSPLHF
cdr3_nt: TGCGCCAGCAGCTTGTCCGGGGACACACCTTCACCCCTCCACTTT
j_call: TRBJ1-6
v_call: TRBV5-1
d_call: .
clone_size: medium-sized